This T cell receptor beta chain appears in the sequencing data of a study of cytomegalovirus exposure and HLA in healthy donors. In the case of this clone: Antigen specificity is unknown.

The germline gives CDR1 MDHEN, CDR2 SYDVKM. The CDR3 contains 12 residues. V was pared by 11 bases and J by 2 bases, with 12 bases between. Study-level results: Cytomegalovirus association was listed for approximately 150 TCR beta chains.

The PCR made use of 60 Vbeta and 13 Jbeta primers. Per the original data handling: There were about 80 million unique TCR beta chains by a later count, and some 10 million of them were shared. The protocol was immunoSEQ multiplex PCR, while the TCRdb copy is restricted to in-frame clones and leaves out a portion. That table is the source of V, J and clone size, and D and trimming were worked out from the DNA. The table has under 200,000 clones, roughly 80% seen once. Sequencing was performed on PBMCs. The J gene is TRBJ1-1, the V gene TRBV28; D might be TRBD1 (5 bases). This clonotype originated in a woman between 40 and 55 years old in good health and CMV-seropositive. CDR3 amino acids: CAVRVKNTEAFF. As DNA, the CDR3 is TGTGCCGTCAGGGTGAAAAACACTGAAGCTTTCTTT.